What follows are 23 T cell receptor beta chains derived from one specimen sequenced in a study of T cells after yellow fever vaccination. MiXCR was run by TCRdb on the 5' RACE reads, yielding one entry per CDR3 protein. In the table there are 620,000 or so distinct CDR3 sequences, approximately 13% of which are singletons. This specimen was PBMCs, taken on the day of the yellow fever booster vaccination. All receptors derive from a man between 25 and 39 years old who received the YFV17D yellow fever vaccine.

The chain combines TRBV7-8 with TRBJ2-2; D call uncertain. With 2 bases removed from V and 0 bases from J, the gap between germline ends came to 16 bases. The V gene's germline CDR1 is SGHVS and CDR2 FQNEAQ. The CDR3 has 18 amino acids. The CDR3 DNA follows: TGTGCCAGCAGCTTACTTCCGGGCCCAACCGCGAACACCGGGGAGCTGTTTTTT. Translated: CASSLLPGPTANTGELFF.

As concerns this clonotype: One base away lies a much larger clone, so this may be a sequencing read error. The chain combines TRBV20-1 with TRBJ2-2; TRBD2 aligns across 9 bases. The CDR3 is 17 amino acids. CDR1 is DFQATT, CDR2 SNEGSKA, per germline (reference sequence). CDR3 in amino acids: CCARDAREGQITGELFF. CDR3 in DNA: TGCTGTGCTAGAGATGCGCGGGAGGGCCAGATCACCGGGGAGCTGTTTTTT.

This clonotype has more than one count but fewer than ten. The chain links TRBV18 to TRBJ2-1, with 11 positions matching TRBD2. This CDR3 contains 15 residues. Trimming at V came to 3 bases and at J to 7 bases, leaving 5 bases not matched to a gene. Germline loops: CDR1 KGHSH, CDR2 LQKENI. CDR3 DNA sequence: TGTGCCAGCTCACCTCAGACTAGCGGGGCAAATGAGCAGTTCTTC. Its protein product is CASSPQTSGANEQFF.

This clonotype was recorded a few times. CDR3 sequence reads: CASSGDGLSPLHF. DNA for the CDR3: TGTGCCAGCAGTGGGGATGGCCTTTCACCCCTCCACTTT. The genes are TRBV12-3 or TRBV12-4 and TRBJ1-6; D not resolved. Trimming pared 5 bases from V and 9 bases from J, leaving 11 bases between. The CDR3 is 13 residues long.

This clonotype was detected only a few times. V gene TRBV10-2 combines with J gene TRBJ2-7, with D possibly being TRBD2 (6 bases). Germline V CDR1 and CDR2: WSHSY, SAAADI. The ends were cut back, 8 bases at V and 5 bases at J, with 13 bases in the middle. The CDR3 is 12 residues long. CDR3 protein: CASQGDSHEQYF. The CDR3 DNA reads TGCGCCAGCCAAGGGGACTCTCACGAGCAGTACTTC.

The CDR3 sequence is CASTLTSVAGELFF. In DNA, the CDR3 is TGTGCCAGCACCCTCACTAGCGTAGCCGGGGAGCTGTTTTTT. The chain joins TRBV5-5 to TRBJ2-2, with TRBD2 matching 7 bases. Germline CDR1 and CDR2: SGHKS and YYEKEE (reference sequence). V trimming: 6 bases; J trimming: 6 bases; junction bases outside the gene matches: 8. The CDR3 contains 14 residues. The full variable domain, completed using reference TRBV5-5 and TRBJ2-2, is DAGVTQSPTHLIKTRGQQVTLRCSPISGHKSVSWYQQVLGQGPQFIFQYYEKEERGRGNFPDRFSARQFPNYSSELNVNALLLGDSALYLCASTLTSVAGELFFGEGSRLTVL.

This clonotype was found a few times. CDR3 loop: CASSFGGPPGGQPQHF. CDR3 bases: TGTGCCAGCAGCTTCGGCGGGCCGCCGGGAGGTCAGCCCCAGCATTTT. J is TRBJ1-5 and V is TRBV27; D is ambiguous. The V end was cut by 6 bases, the J end by 6 bases, with 21 bases between. The germline gives CDR1 MNHEY, CDR2 SMNVEV (reference sequence). This CDR3 has 16 amino acids.

CDR3 in amino acids: CSARVPAGNEQFF. The CDR3 nucleotides read TGCAGTGCTAGAGTCCCAGCGGGCAATGAGCAGTTCTTC. The chain combines TRBV20-1 with TRBJ2-1, with a possible D match to TRBD2 (6 bases). The CDR3 has 13 amino acids. V lost 1 base and J 6 bases, leaving 10 bases between the germline ends. The V gene's germline CDR1 is DFQATT and CDR2 SNEGSKA (reference sequence).

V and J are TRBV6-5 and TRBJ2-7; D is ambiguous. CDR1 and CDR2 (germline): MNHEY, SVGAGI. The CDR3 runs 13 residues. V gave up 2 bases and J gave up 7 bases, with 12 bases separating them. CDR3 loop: CASSYEVVGEQYF. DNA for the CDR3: TGTGCCAGCAGTTACGAGGTGGTGGGGGAGCAGTACTTC.

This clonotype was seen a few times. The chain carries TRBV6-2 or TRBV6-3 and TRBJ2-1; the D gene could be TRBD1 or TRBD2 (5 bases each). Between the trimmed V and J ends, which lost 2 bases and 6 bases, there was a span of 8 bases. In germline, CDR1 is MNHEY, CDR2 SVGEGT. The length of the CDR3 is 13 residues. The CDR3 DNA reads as TGTGCCAGCAGTTACGTGGGACGCAATGAGCAGTTCTTC. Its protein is CASSYVGRNEQFF.

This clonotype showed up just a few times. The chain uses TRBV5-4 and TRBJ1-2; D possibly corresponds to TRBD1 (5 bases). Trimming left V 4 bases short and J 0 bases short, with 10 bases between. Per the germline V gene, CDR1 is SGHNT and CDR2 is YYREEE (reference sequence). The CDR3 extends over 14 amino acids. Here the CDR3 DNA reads TGTGCCAGCAGCGGCGGGGCTTCTAACTATGGCTACACCTTC. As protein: CASSGGASNYGYTF. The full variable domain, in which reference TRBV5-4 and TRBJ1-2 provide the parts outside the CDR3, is ETGVTQSPTHLIKTRGQQVTLRCSSQSGHNTVSWYQQALGQGPQFIFQYYREEENGRGNFPPRFSGLQFPNYSSELNVNALELDDSALYLCASSGGASNYGYTFGSGTRLTVV.

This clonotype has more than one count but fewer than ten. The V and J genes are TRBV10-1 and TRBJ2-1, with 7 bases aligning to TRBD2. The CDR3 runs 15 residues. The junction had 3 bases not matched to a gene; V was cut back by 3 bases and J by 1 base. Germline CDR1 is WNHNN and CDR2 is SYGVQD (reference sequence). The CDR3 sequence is CASSDGGGSYNEQFF. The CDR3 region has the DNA TGCGCCAGCAGTGACGGGGGAGGGTCCTACAATGAGCAGTTCTTC.

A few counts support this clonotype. This CDR3 is CAWSYQVMNTEAFF. CDR3 DNA sequence: TGTGCCTGGAGTTACCAGGTTATGAACACTGAAGCTTTCTTT. This chain connects TRBV30 to TRBJ1-1, with unresolved D. CDR1 is GTSNPN, CDR2 SVGIG, per germline (reference sequence). The CDR3 runs 14 residues. V was trimmed by 2 bases and J by 0 bases, leaving 10 bases between them.

The CDR3 spells CASSPPTGTYGETQYF. CDR3 nucleotide sequence: TGTGCCAGCTCACCACCGACAGGGACGTACGGAGAGACCCAGTACTTC. The gene calls are TRBV18 and TRBJ2-5; 7 bases agree with TRBD1. The CDR3 is 16 residues long. Unmatched junction bases numbered 8, after V lost 0 bases and J lost 4 bases. CDR1 is KGHSH and CDR2 is LQKENI in the germline V gene. The full variable domain, with the rest looked up from reference TRBV18 and TRBJ2-5, is NAGVMQNPRHLVRRRGQEARLRCSPMKGHSHVYWYRQLPEEGLKFMVYLQKENIIDESGMPKERFSAEFPKEGPSILRIQQVVRGDSAAYFCASSPPTGTYGETQYFGPGTRLLVL.

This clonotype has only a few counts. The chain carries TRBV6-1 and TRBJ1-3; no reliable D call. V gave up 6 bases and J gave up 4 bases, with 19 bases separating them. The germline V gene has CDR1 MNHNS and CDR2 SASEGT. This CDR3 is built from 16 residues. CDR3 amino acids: CASRAPEAFIGNTIYF. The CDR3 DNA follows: TGTGCCAGCAGGGCCCCGGAGGCTTTTATCGGAAACACCATATATTTT.

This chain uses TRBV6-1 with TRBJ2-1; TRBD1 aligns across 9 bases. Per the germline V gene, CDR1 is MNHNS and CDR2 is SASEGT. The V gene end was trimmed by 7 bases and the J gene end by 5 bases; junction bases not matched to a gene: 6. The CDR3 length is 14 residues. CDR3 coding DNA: TGTGCCAGCAACCTTGGACAGGGGAACAATGAGCAGTTCTTC. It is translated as CASNLGQGNNEQFF.

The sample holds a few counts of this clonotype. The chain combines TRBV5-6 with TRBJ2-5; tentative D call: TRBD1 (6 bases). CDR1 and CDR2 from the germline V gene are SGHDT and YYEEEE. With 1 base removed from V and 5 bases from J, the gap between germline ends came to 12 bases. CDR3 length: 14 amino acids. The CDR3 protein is CASSLITRGETQYF. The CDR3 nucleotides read TGTGCCAGCAGCTTGATTACCAGGGGTGAGACCCAGTACTTC.

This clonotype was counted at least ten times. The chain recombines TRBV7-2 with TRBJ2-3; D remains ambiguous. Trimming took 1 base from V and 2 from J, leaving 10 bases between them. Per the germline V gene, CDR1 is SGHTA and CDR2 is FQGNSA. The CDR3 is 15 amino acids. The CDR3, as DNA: TGTGCCAGCAGCTTAGGATTGGGTTCCACAGATACGCAGTATTTT. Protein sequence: CASSLGLGSTDTQYF.

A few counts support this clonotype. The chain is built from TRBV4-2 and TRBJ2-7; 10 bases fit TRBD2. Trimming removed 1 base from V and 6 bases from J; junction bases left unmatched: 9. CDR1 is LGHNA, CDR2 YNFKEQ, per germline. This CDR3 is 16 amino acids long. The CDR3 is CASSQGFTSGNSEQYF. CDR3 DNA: TGTGCCAGCAGCCAAGGGTTTACTAGCGGGAACAGCGAGCAGTACTTC.

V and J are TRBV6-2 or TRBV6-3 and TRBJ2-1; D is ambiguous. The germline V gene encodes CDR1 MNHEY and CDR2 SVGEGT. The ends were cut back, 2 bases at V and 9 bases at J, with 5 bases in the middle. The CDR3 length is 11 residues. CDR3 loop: CASSYGAEQFF. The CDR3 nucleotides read TGTGCCAGCAGTTACGGCGCTGAGCAGTTCTTC.

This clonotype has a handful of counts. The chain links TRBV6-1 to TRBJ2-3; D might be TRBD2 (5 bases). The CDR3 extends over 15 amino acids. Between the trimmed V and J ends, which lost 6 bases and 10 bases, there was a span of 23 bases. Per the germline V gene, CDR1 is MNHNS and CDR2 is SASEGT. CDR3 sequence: CASSQRWGTSISQYF. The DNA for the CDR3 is TGTGCCAGCAGCCAACGTTGGGGAACTAGTATCTCGCAGTATTTT.

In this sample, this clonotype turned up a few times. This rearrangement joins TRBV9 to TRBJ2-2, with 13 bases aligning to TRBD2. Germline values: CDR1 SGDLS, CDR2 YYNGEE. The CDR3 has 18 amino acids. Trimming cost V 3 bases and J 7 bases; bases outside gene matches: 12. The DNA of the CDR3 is TGTGCCAGCAGCGCCACGCACACTAGCGGGAGGGCCAACGGGGAGCTGTTTTTT. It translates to CASSATHTSGRANGELFF.

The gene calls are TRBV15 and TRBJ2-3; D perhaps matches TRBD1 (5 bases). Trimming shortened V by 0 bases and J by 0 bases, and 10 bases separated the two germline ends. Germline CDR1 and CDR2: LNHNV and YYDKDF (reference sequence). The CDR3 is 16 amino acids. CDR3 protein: CATSREKTASTDTQYF. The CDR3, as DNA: TGTGCCACCAGCAGAGAGAAGACAGCTAGCACAGATACGCAGTATTTT.